These 27 T cell receptor beta chains came from one sample sequenced in a study of human T cells and chemical hapten exposure. Documented time point: patch test 1, 2 weeks after DPC sensitization. Treatment noted: therapeutic diphenylcyclopropenone sensitization with weekly scalp DPC. TCRdb re-analysed the RACE reads in MiXCR, keeping a single row per CDR3 protein. The sample holds 150,000 to 200,000 distinct CDR3 sequences, more than 12% seen once. This material consisted of whole blood, taken in connection with sensitization to the hapten diphenylcyclopropenone (DPC). The receptors were sampled from a woman in her 30s with alopecia areata. Some clones in this sample may be carry-over from other donors' samples.

V gene TRBV20-1 combines with J gene TRBJ1-2; a possible D gene is TRBD1 (5 bases). Trimming took off 6 bases at V and 4 bases at J, with 12 bases between the two ends. CDR1 is DFQATT and CDR2 is SNEGSKA in the germline V gene (reference sequence). The length of the CDR3 is 12 residues. The CDR3 protein is CSAEGHGYGYTF. The DNA for the CDR3 is TGCAGTGCGGAGGGGCATGGCTATGGCTACACCTTC.

Only a few counts were recorded for this clonotype. The chain combines TRBV5-6 with TRBJ1-2; no definite D call. Trimming pared 0 bases from V and 3 bases from J, leaving 18 bases between. CDR1 is SGHDT, CDR2 YYEEEE, per germline. The CDR3 contains 17 residues. In DNA, the CDR3 is TGTGCCAGCAGCTTGGCATTGCTTGAGATCTCGGACTATGGCTACACCTTC. Encoded protein: CASSLALLEISDYGYTF.

In this sample, this clonotype turned up once. V and J are TRBV5-5 and TRBJ1-6; 9 nucleotides match TRBD1. V dropped 3 bases and J dropped 10; count of bases not matched to a gene: 5. Per the germline V gene, CDR1 is SGHKS and CDR2 is YYEKEE (reference sequence). The CDR3 runs to 14 residues. The chain's CDR3 is CASSYTGGGSPLHF. For the CDR3, the DNA is TGTGCCAGCAGCTATACAGGGGGCGGCTCACCCCTCCACTTT.

V and J are TRBV14 and TRBJ2-1; a weak D match, TRBD2 (5 bases). Trimming left V 0 bases short and J 6 bases short, with 12 bases between. There are 15 residues in the CDR3. Germline-derived CDR1 and CDR2 are SGHDN and FVKESK. The CDR3 reads CASSQDPGLRNEQFF. CDR3 in DNA: TGTGCCAGCAGCCAAGATCCCGGACTGCGCAATGAGCAGTTCTTC.

The sample holds a few counts of this clonotype. The J gene is TRBJ2-5, the V gene TRBV7-2, with TRBD1 identical over 8 bases. Germline V gene data show CDR1 as SGHTA and CDR2 as FQGNSA. The CDR3 spans 13 residues. J gave up 5 bases and V 5 bases, and 4 bases lay outside the gene matches. The CDR3 is CASSAYRGETQYF. Here the CDR3 DNA reads TGTGCCAGCAGCGCATACAGGGGGGAGACCCAGTACTTC.

As for this clonotype: Germline and junction disagree at one end, which may indicate a read error. The gene calls are TRBV12-3 or TRBV12-4 and TRBJ1-5; no reliable D call. The CDR3 length is 13 residues. Written as DNA, the CDR3 is TGTGCCAGCGGGCTTCTGGAAGATCAGTCCCAGCATTTT. This encodes CASGLLEDQSQHF.

The genes are TRBV7-3 and TRBJ1-6; D not certain. Germline V gene sequence: CDR1 SGHTA, CDR2 FQGTGA. The CDR3 is made up of 13 amino acids. The germline V and J ends were trimmed by 6 bases and 8 bases, with 11 bases remaining between them. CDR3 nucleotide sequence: TGTGCCAGCAGGACCTTTGGGGATTCACCCCTCCACTTT. Translated, it gives CASRTFGDSPLHF.

The rearrangement links TRBV11-2 to TRBJ2-1; D perhaps matches TRBD2 (6 bases). This CDR3 has 15 residues. Between the trimmed V and J ends, which lost 1 base and 6 bases, there was a span of 13 bases. Germline V gene lookup returns CDR1 SGHAT and CDR2 FQNNGV. CDR3 region: CASSLGATSVNEQFF. The CDR3 nucleotides are TGTGCCAGCAGCTTAGGTGCGACTAGTGTCAATGAGCAGTTCTTC.

The chain is built from TRBV20-1 and TRBJ1-1, with TRBD1 identical over 7 bases. The CDR3 spans 13 residues. The germline gives CDR1 DFQATT, CDR2 SNEGSKA (reference sequence). J was trimmed by 4 bases and V by 4 bases; bases with no gene match: 6. Here the CDR3 DNA reads TGCAGTGCTATTGTTGACAGGGTCACTGAAGCTTTCTTT. This sequence encodes CSAIVDRVTEAFF.

The chain recombines TRBV7-3 with TRBJ2-2, with 7 bases fitting TRBD1. Germline lookup yields CDR1 SGHTA and CDR2 FQGTGA. V trimming: 6 bases; J trimming: 1 base; junction bases outside the gene matches: 8. This CDR3 has 16 residues. The CDR3 reads CASSRTGGMNTGELFF. The CDR3 region has the DNA TGTGCCAGCAGTAGGACAGGTGGGATGAACACCGGGGAGCTGTTTTTT.

The chain carries TRBV5-5 and TRBJ1-5; D remains ambiguous. Trimming took 4 bases from V and 2 from J, leaving 10 bases between them. The CDR3 has 14 residues. CDR1 and CDR2 from the germline V gene are SGHKS and YYEKEE (reference sequence). DNA for the CDR3: TGTGCCAGCAGCCCTGACGGAGGCAATCAGCCCCAGCATTTT. It translates to CASSPDGGNQPQHF.

This clonotype has just one count. As DNA, the CDR3 is TGTGCCAGCAGCTTAGCCCAGAAGTCCTACGAGCAGTACTTC. It translates to CASSLAQKSYEQYF. The rearrangement joins TRBV13 to TRBJ2-7; no clear D. This CDR3 is built from 14 residues. The germline gives CDR1 PRHDT, CDR2 FYEKMQ (reference sequence). Trimming shortened V by 1 base and J by 1 base, and 8 bases separated the two germline ends. Filled out from reference TRBV13 and TRBJ2-7, the complete variable domain reads AAGVIQSPRHLIKEKRETATLKCYPIPRHDTVYWYQQGPGQDPQFLISFYEKMQSDKGSIPDRFSAQQFSDYHSELNMSSLELGDSALYFCASSLAQKSYEQYFGPGTRLTVT.

This clonotype was counted between two and nine times. The genes are TRBV28 and TRBJ1-5; no clear D gene. The CDR3 covers 12 residues. Trimming shortened V by 8 bases and J by 6 bases, and 11 bases separated the two germline ends. CDR1 is MDHEN, CDR2 SYDVKM, per germline. The CDR3 spells CASREGAQPQHF. As DNA, the CDR3 is TGTGCCAGCCGCGAGGGAGCTCAGCCCCAGCATTTT.

Ten or more counts support this clonotype. The V call is TRBV4-2, the J call TRBJ2-1; D is unclear. The CDR3 consists of 13 residues. Germline V gene sequence: CDR1 LGHNA, CDR2 YNFKEQ. V dropped 1 base and J dropped 7 bases, with 8 bases sitting between them. CDR3 region: CASSQGWGNEQFF. CDR3 bases: TGTGCCAGCAGCCAAGGCTGGGGAAATGAGCAGTTCTTC.

This clonotype has at least ten counts. The genes are TRBV12-3 or TRBV12-4 and TRBJ1-4, with a possible D match to TRBD1 (5 bases). Trimming shortened V by 3 bases and J by 5 bases, and 10 bases separated the two germline ends. The CDR3 length is 14 residues. The CDR3 nucleotides are TGTGCCAGCAGTTTCCCAGGGCGGAATGAAAAACTGTTTTTT. It translates to CASSFPGRNEKLFF.

The CDR3 is CASSSGTVSEKLFF. The CDR3 DNA reads as TGTGCCAGCAGTTCCGGGACAGTGAGTGAAAAACTGTTTTTT. V usage is TRBV9 and J usage is TRBJ1-4, with 7 bases lining up with TRBD1. Germline lookup yields CDR1 SGDLS and CDR2 YYNGEE. V shed 5 bases and J 7 bases; nucleotides not matched to a gene: 8. The CDR3 contains 14 residues. Full variable domain (missing parts from reference TRBV9 and TRBJ1-4): DSGVTQTPKHLITATGQRVTLRCSPRSGDLSVYWYQQSLDQGLQFLIQYYNGEERAKGNILERFSAQQFPDLHSELNLSSLELGDSALYFCASSSGTVSEKLFFGSGTQLSVL.

This clonotype was detected ten times or more. The CDR3: CATSTKDPGTPGSYNEQFF. The CDR3 coding sequence is TGTGCCACCAGTACGAAAGATCCCGGGACTCCGGGCTCCTACAATGAGCAGTTCTTC. The chain joins TRBV24-1 to TRBJ2-1, with TRBD2 as a possible D gene (6 bases). From germline, CDR1 is KGHDR and CDR2 SFDVKD. Trimming cost V 6 bases and J 0 bases, with 23 bases left between them. The CDR3 has 19 amino acids.

The V gene is TRBV28, the J gene TRBJ2-5; 7 bases agree with TRBD1. V lost 3 bases, J lost 2 bases, and 3 bases stayed unmatched. Per the germline V gene, CDR1 is MDHEN and CDR2 is SYDVKM. The CDR3 is 14 residues long. This CDR3 reads CASSFARGQETQYF. In nucleotides, the CDR3 is TGTGCCAGCAGTTTCGCCAGGGGGCAAGAGACCCAGTACTTC. The full variable domain, completed using reference TRBV28 and TRBJ2-5, is DVKVTQSSRYLVKRTGEKVFLECVQDMDHENMFWYRQDPGLGLRLIYFSYDVKMKEKGDIPEGYSVSREKKERFSLILESASTNQTSMYLCASSFARGQETQYFGPGTRLLVL.

This clonotype was found a few times. V gene TRBV4-1 combines with J gene TRBJ1-1, with TRBD1 identical over 8 bases. CDR1 MGHRA and CDR2 YSYEKL come from the germline V gene. V was pared by 1 base and J by 4 bases, with 5 bases of the junction left unmatched. The length of the CDR3 is 15 residues. CDR3 region: CASSQAGQGGTEAFF. The CDR3 DNA reads TGCGCCAGCAGCCAAGCCGGACAGGGAGGCACTGAAGCTTTCTTT.

This clonotype was recorded many times. The rearrangement uses TRBV4-3 and TRBJ1-2, with TRBD1 matching 9 bases. The ends lost 0 bases at V and 3 bases at J; junction bases unmatched: 8. Germline assignment: CDR1 LGHNA and CDR2 YSLEER. This CDR3 contains 17 residues. The chain's CDR3 is CASSQDVGTGGDYGYTF. DNA of the CDR3: TGCGCCAGCAGCCAAGATGTGGGCACAGGGGGCGACTATGGCTACACCTTC.

Only a few counts were recorded for this clonotype. The chain uses TRBV6-5 and TRBJ1-1; tentative D call: TRBD1 (5 bases). CDR1 and CDR2 (germline): MNHEY, SVGAGI. The CDR3 has 12 amino acids. V was cut by 6 bases and J by 8 bases, with 13 bases left in between. Written as DNA, the CDR3 is TGTGCCAGCAGCACTCGGACAAGAGAAGCTTTCTTT. It yields the protein CASSTRTREAFF.

The gene calls are TRBV2 and TRBJ2-3; 7 bases map to TRBD2. In germline, CDR1 is SNHLY, CDR2 FYNNEI. The CDR3 length is 15 residues. V dropped 4 bases and J dropped 3; count of bases not matched to a gene: 7. CDR3 sequence reads: CASSVEAGVTDTQYF. The CDR3 nucleotides are TGTGCCAGCAGTGTGGAGGCGGGGGTAACAGATACGCAGTATTTT.

The V call is TRBV29-1, the J call TRBJ1-5, with TRBD1 matching over 7 bases. The CDR3 extends over 11 amino acids. Trimming took 1 base from V and 11 from J; bases not matched to a gene: 2. The V gene's germline CDR1 is SQVTM and CDR2 ANQGSEA. CDR3 sequence reads: CSVEAGQTQHF. For the CDR3, the DNA is TGCAGCGTTGAAGCGGGACAGACCCAGCATTTT.

The rearrangement links TRBV11-1 to TRBJ1-1; 9 bases match TRBD1. The CDR3 has 14 residues. From germline, CDR1 is SGHAT and CDR2 FQDESV (reference sequence). Trimming removed 2 bases from V and 4 bases from J; junction bases left unmatched: 2. CDR3 nucleotides: TGTGCCAGCAGCTTAAGGACAGGGGCCACTGAAGCTTTCTTT. This codes for CASSLRTGATEAFF.

The sample holds a few counts of this clonotype. The gene calls are TRBV5-1 and TRBJ2-3; a weak D match, TRBD1 (6 bases). The CDR3 is 16 residues long. Trimming took 4 bases from V and 1 from J, leaving 16 bases between them. Looked up from germline, CDR1 is SGHRS and CDR2 is YFSETQ. The CDR3 DNA follows: TGCGCCAGCAGCCAACAGACAGGACGCCGCACAGATACGCAGTATTTT. It yields the protein CASSQQTGRRTDTQYF.

This clonotype was counted only a few times. This rearrangement joins TRBV24-1 to TRBJ2-3; 7 positions match TRBD1. Trimming took 3 bases from V and 5 from J; bases not matched to a gene: 7. The CDR3 totals 15 residues. Germline CDR1 and CDR2: KGHDR and SFDVKD. The CDR3 DNA is TGTGCCACCAGTGATCCAACGGGACAGAAAGATACGCAGTATTTT. This translates into CATSDPTGQKDTQYF.

This clonotype came up a few times. The gene calls are TRBV19 and TRBJ1-4; tentative D call: TRBD1 (5 bases). Trimming took off 3 bases at V and 8 bases at J, with 16 bases between the two ends. Germline CDR1 LNHDA, CDR2 SQIVND (reference sequence). The CDR3 sequence is 15 residues long. The CDR3 bases are TGTGCCAGTAGTATTAAAGGGGCATGGTTGGAAAAACTGTTTTTT. Residues: CASSIKGAWLEKLFF.